The 9 T cell receptor beta chains below all came from one sample that was sequenced in a study of a mutant IDH1 vaccine in newly diagnosed glioma. No antigen has been assigned to these receptors. Sequenced by immunoSEQ multiplex PCR; TCRdb stores in-frame clones only, minus some. The repertoire holds 50,000 to 70,000 clones, with 74% as singletons. The sample's time point: week 35, safety follow-up. Vaccinated patients received 300 ug of mutant IDH1 20-mer peptide per dose, with topical imiquimod. Sequences were derived from PBMCs, sampled from a glioma patient whose treatment included an IDH1 peptide vaccine. These receptors originate from a man aged 50-59 years with glioma.

The V call is TRBV5-1, the J call TRBJ1-4, with D possibly being TRBD1 (5 bases). V lost 4 bases and J lost 4, with 17 bases in between. Germline values: CDR1 SGHRS, CDR2 YFSETQ. The CDR3 has 16 amino acids. CDR3 protein: CASSLGTAARNEKLFF. CDR3 bases: TGCGCCAGCAGCCTCGGGACCGCAGCCCGTAATGAAAAACTGTTTTTT.

The chain combines TRBV30 with TRBJ1-1; TRBD1 aligns across 8 bases. Per the germline V gene, CDR1 is GTSNPN and CDR2 is SVGIG (reference sequence). The CDR3 has 13 residues. Trimming at V came to 0 bases and at J to 4 bases, leaving 1 base not matched to a gene. CDR3 nucleotide sequence: TGTGCCTGGAGTGTAACAGGGGGCACTGAAGCTTTCTTT. It is translated as CAWSVTGGTEAFF. Full variable domain (rest looked up from reference TRBV30 and TRBJ1-1): SQTIHQWPATLVQPVGSPLSLECTVEGTSNPNLYWYRQAAGRGLQLLFYSVGIGQISSEVPQNLSASRPQDRQFILSSKKLLLSDSGFYLCAWSVTGGTEAFFGQGTRLTVV.

This clone was seen a few times. This chain joins TRBV6-1 and TRBJ1-2; 9 positions agree with TRBD1. CDR1 is MNHNS and CDR2 is SASEGT in the germline V gene. This CDR3 has 14 residues. V shed 6 bases, J shed 5 bases, and the junction held 7 bases outside the gene matches. The CDR3 reads CASRADRGGYGYTF. The CDR3, as DNA: TGTGCCAGCAGGGCTGACAGGGGGGGGTATGGCTACACCTTC.

The CDR3: CASSIPSNLAGELFF. CDR3 DNA sequence: TGTGCCAGTAGTATCCCCAGTAACCTTGCCGGGGAGCTGTTTTTT. This chain links TRBV19 with TRBJ2-2; D gene uncertain. CDR1 and CDR2 from the germline V gene are LNHDA and SQIVND (reference sequence). Deletions cut 3 bases from V and 6 bases from J, with 14 bases between. There are 15 residues in the CDR3.

This clone showed up just once. The rearrangement links TRBV7-9 to TRBJ1-5; D gene ambiguous. This CDR3 is 12 amino acids long. CDR1 and CDR2 from the germline V gene are SEHNR and FQNEAQ (reference sequence). Between the trimmed V and J ends, which lost 4 bases and 3 bases, there was a span of 4 bases. Written as DNA, the CDR3 is TGTGCCAGCAGCTCTGACAATCAGCCCCAGCATTTT. Translating gives CASSSDNQPQHF.

The genes are TRBV7-8 and TRBJ2-7; D not resolved. CDR1 SGHVS and CDR2 FQNEAQ come from the germline V gene. The CDR3 loop spans 13 amino acids. V was shortened by 3 bases and J by 7 bases, with 13 bases between the two germline ends. The CDR3, as DNA: TGTGCCAGCAGCTTCGGGTCAACTGTAGAGCAGTACTTC. The encoded protein is CASSFGSTVEQYF.

The chain is built from TRBV5-5 and TRBJ2-5; the match to TRBD1 covers 7 bases. CDR1 SGHKS and CDR2 YYEKEE come from the germline V gene (reference sequence). J lost 5 bases, V lost 4 bases, and 14 bases had no gene match. This CDR3 is 16 amino acids long. The CDR3, as DNA: TGTGCCAGCAGCCCTGGACAGGTAGGCGATAGGGAGACCCAGTACTTC. Protein: CASSPGQVGDRETQYF.

The rearrangement uses TRBV4-1 and TRBJ1-5; 7 bases are a match to TRBD1. V was pared by 1 base and J by 7 bases, with 4 bases of the junction left unmatched. This CDR3 region has 14 residues. The germline V gene has CDR1 MGHRA and CDR2 YSYEKL. The CDR3 region is CASSQGQGQQPQHF. CDR3 nucleotide sequence: TGCGCCAGCAGCCAAGGACAGGGACAGCAGCCCCAGCATTTT.

The chain employs TRBV29-1 and TRBJ1-2, with TRBD1 matching over 8 bases. J was trimmed by 0 bases and V by 5 bases; bases with no gene match: 8. CDR3 length: 15 residues. Germline CDR1 is SQVTM and CDR2 is ANQGSEA. CDR3 DNA sequence: TGCAGCGTTCAGGGGGCGCCTTCGCCTAACTATGGCTACACCTTC. Encoded protein: CSVQGAPSPNYGYTF.